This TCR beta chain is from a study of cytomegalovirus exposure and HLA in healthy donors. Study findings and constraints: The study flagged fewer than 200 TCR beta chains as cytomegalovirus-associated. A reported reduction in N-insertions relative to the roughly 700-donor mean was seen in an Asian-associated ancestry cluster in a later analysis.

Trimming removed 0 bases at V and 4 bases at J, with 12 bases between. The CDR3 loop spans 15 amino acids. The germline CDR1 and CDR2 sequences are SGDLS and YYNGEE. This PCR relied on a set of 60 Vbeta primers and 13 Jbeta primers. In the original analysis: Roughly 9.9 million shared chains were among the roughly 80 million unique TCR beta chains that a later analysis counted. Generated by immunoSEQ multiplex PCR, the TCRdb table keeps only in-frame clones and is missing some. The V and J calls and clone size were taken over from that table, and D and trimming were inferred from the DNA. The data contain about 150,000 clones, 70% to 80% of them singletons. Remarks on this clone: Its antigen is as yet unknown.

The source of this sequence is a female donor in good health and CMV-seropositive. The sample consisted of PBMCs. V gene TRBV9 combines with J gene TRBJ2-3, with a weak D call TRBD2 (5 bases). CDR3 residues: CASSVAGTIADTQYF. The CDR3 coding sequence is TGTGCCAGCAGCGTAGCGGGAACAATCGCAGATACGCAGTATTTT.